These 6 T cell receptor beta chains were all obtained from the same sample, sequenced in a study of T-cell reconstitution after alpha-beta-depleted transplantation in children (dated by TCRdb to the mid-2010s). What this sample's treatment or condition label stands for: allogeneic hematopoietic cell transplantation with graft depleted of TCRalphabeta T cells and CD19 B cells. Preparation of the library involved PCR. The listed sequencing device is Illumina HiSeq 2500. Molecular barcoding was employed in the preparation of TCR libraries, with unique molecular identifiers being used to normalize TCRbeta repertoire quantification. TCRdb reprocessing: public reads trimmed at Q25 with fastp, clones called with MiXCR, in-frame beta chains kept. Rows matching on CDR3 protein sequence are summarized as one entry with the most common DNA and genes. For this sample there are 550,000 to 600,000 distinct CDR3 sequences; roughly 24% appear just once. The top ten clones comprise 13% to 15% of the sample.

The material was PBMCs, mostly from graft donor cells, obtained 360 days after TCRalphabeta/CD19-depleted stem cell transplant. The receptor set was obtained from a boy in the first two years of life who had a stem cell transplant for acute myeloid leukemia, so the T cells may come from the graft donor.

The V call is TRBV5-1, the J call TRBJ1-1; 7 nucleotides match TRBD1. J gave up 4 bases and V 4 bases, and 10 bases lay outside the gene matches. This CDR3 comprises 15 residues. Germline V gene lookup returns CDR1 SGHRS and CDR2 YFSETQ. The CDR3 DNA reads as TGCGCCAGCAGCCACGACAGGGATCTCGGCACTGAAGCTTTCTTT. This sequence encodes CASSHDRDLGTEAFF.

This sequence joins TRBV4-2 and TRBJ1-5; D possibly corresponds to TRBD1 (5 bases). V dropped 0 bases and J dropped 6 bases, with 12 bases sitting between them. The CDR3 has 15 amino acids. Germline assignment: CDR1 LGHNA and CDR2 YNFKEQ. The CDR3 loop is CASSQEPGAGQPQHF. The CDR3 coding sequence is TGTGCCAGCAGCCAAGAACCCGGGGCGGGTCAGCCCCAGCATTTT.

The chain has TRBV3-1 and TRBJ2-2; possibly TRBD2 for D (5 bases). Germline V lookup: CDR1 LGHDT, CDR2 YNNKEL (reference sequence). V lost 4 bases, J lost 4 bases, and 13 bases lay in between. This CDR3 is 15 amino acids long. CDR3 amino acids: CASSPPDYLTGELFF. The CDR3 nucleotides read TGTGCCAGCAGCCCGCCCGACTACCTCACCGGGGAGCTGTTTTTT.

This clonotype showed up just a few times. This chain connects TRBV6-2 or TRBV6-3 to TRBJ2-1; possibly TRBD1 for D (6 bases). V shed 2 bases and J shed 5 bases, with 10 bases lying between them. This CDR3 has 14 amino acids. Looked up from germline, CDR1 is MNHEY and CDR2 is SVGEGT. Here the CDR3 DNA reads TGTGCCAGCAGTTACATCAGGGGCAACAATGAGCAGTTCTTC. Translation: CASSYIRGNNEQFF.

The genes are TRBV13 and TRBJ2-7; 14 bases are a match to TRBD2. V was pared by 6 bases and J by 2 bases, with 15 bases of the junction left unmatched. The CDR3 contains 19 residues. The germline V gene encodes CDR1 PRHDT and CDR2 FYEKMQ (reference sequence). The CDR3 is CASSSIRLAGGPSPYEQYF. The CDR3 nucleotides are TGTGCCAGCAGTTCGATTAGACTAGCGGGGGGGCCGAGTCCCTACGAGCAGTACTTC.

V and J are TRBV6-5 and TRBJ1-6, with D possibly being TRBD1 (5 bases). V lost 0 bases and J 6 bases, leaving 9 bases between the germline ends. Germline CDR1 and CDR2: MNHEY and SVGAGI. CDR3 length equals 15 residues. The CDR3 loop is CASSYSGGINSPLHF. The CDR3 bases are TGTGCCAGCAGTTACTCCGGGGGGATTAATTCACCCCTCCACTTT.